These 22 T cell receptor beta chains originate from one sample sequenced in a study of PD-1 blockade in classical Hodgkin lymphoma. Method: immunoSEQ multiplex PCR; TCRdb's copy keeps in-frame clones and lacks some. The sample lists 6,600 or so clones, 76% occurring once. Time point described: cycle 4 day 1 (C4D1), after five to seven weeks of nivolumab. Relapse after autologous stem cell transplantation occurred in every patient, and brentuximab vedotin exposure varied. The specimen was peripheral blood mononuclear cells (PBMCs), collected before the fourth cycle of nivolumab. These receptors came from a human donor with classical Hodgkin lymphoma.

The chain carries TRBV6-6 and TRBJ2-2, with 11 bases lining up with TRBD2. The length of the CDR3 is 16 residues. In germline, CDR1 is MNHNY, CDR2 SVGAGI (reference sequence). J lost 4 bases, V lost 2 bases, and 3 bases had no gene match. The CDR3 protein is CASSYPLAGGTGELFF. The CDR3 DNA follows: TGTGCCAGCAGTTACCCCCTAGCGGGAGGCACCGGGGAGCTGTTTTTT.

The chain carries TRBV6-7 and TRBJ2-7; TRBD1 or TRBD2 may be the D gene (6 bases each). TRBV6-7 is sorted into the ORF group, with uncertain function. CDR3 size: 19 residues. V gave up 4 bases and J gave up 2 bases, with 27 bases separating them. CDR3 sequence (DNA): TGTGCCAGCAGTTGCCGCCCGAGGGGGGCGGGCATAACCCCCTACGAGCAGTACTTC. This sequence encodes CASSCRPRGAGITPYEQYF.

The rearrangement links TRBV28 to TRBJ2-7; 9 bases map to TRBD2. The CDR3 spans 12 residues. V dropped 11 bases and J dropped 3; count of bases not matched to a gene: 5. The germline gives CDR1 MDHEN, CDR2 SYDVKM. The chain's CDR3 is CAVAGVVYEQYF. For the CDR3, the DNA is TGTGCCGTAGCGGGGGTCGTCTACGAGCAGTACTTC.

This clone was observed a single time. The J gene is TRBJ2-7, the V gene TRBV4-3; D remains ambiguous. V lost 5 bases to trimming and J lost 6 bases, with 14 bases between them. The CDR3 runs 13 residues. Germline loops: CDR1 LGHNA, CDR2 YSLEER. CDR3 protein: CASSSRPESEQYF. CDR3 DNA sequence: TGCGCCAGCAGCTCCCGCCCCGAGTCCGAGCAGTACTTC.

The chain links TRBV29-1 to TRBJ1-5; TRBD1 matches 7 bases. Trimming at V came to 4 bases and at J to 7 bases, leaving 7 bases not matched to a gene. CDR3 length equals 13 residues. Per germline, CDR1 SQVTM and CDR2 ANQGSEA. CDR3 sequence: CSVGTGLGQPQHF. Here the CDR3 DNA reads TGCAGCGTTGGGACAGGTCTTGGACAGCCCCAGCATTTT.

J is TRBJ2-2 and V is TRBV11-2; D not resolved. Trimming removed 6 bases at V and 1 base at J, with 21 bases between. CDR1 and CDR2 from the germline V gene are SGHAT and FQNNGV. The CDR3 covers 18 residues. The CDR3 DNA reads TGTGCCAGCAGTCATCGAGGAGTCCGGGTCCAGAACACCGGGGAGCTGTTTTTT. Protein product: CASSHRGVRVQNTGELFF.

The rearrangement uses TRBV5-1 and TRBJ2-1, with TRBD1 identical over 8 bases. This CDR3 contains 13 residues. V gave up 4 bases and J gave up 6 bases; unmatched junction bases: 3. Germline CDR1 and CDR2: SGHRS and YFSETQ. In DNA form, the CDR3 reads TGCGCCAGCAGCCCTACAGGGGGCAATGAGCAGTTCTTC. Protein: CASSPTGGNEQFF.

This chain connects TRBV5-4 to TRBJ2-5; tentative D call: TRBD1 (5 bases). V was trimmed by 6 bases and J by 1 base, leaving 19 bases between them. CDR3 length: 16 amino acids. Germline V gives CDR1 SGHNT, CDR2 YYREEE (reference sequence). The CDR3 nucleotides are TGTGCCAGCATCCCCTCACAGGTAAGGCCCCAAGAGACCCAGTACTTC. It encodes CASIPSQVRPQETQYF.

The rearrangement uses TRBV6-6 and TRBJ1-2; D is ambiguous. The CDR3 runs to 14 residues. V was clipped by 5 bases and J by 1 base, with 11 bases between them. Per germline, CDR1 MNHNY and CDR2 SVGAGI (reference sequence). CDR3 coding DNA: TGTGCCAGCAGTCTGTCGGGGTTTAACTATGGCTACACCTTC. Translating gives CASSLSGFNYGYTF.

The gene calls are TRBV18 and TRBJ2-5; 10 bases line up with TRBD2. CDR1 KGHSH and CDR2 LQKENI come from the germline V gene. The CDR3 extends over 17 amino acids. V shed 2 bases, J shed 3 bases, and the junction held 9 bases outside the gene matches. CDR3 sequence: CASSPAWTSGREETQYF. DNA for the CDR3: TGTGCCAGCTCACCAGCCTGGACTAGCGGTCGGGAAGAGACCCAGTACTTC.

This chain uses TRBV15 with TRBJ1-5; D possibly corresponds to TRBD1 (6 bases). CDR3 length: 17 residues. Germline V gene data show CDR1 as LNHNV and CDR2 as YYDKDF (reference sequence). Trimming took 4 bases from V and 4 from J, leaving 20 bases between them. In DNA, the CDR3 is TGTGCCACCAGCACTGATACAGGGTTAGTTGGGAATCAGCCCCAGCATTTT. It specifies CATSTDTGLVGNQPQHF.

The rearrangement links TRBV5-4 to TRBJ1-2, with 7 bases matching TRBD1. J was trimmed by 4 bases and V by 4 bases; bases with no gene match: 7. CDR3 length equals 14 residues. In germline, CDR1 is SGHNT, CDR2 YYREEE (reference sequence). CDR3 DNA sequence: TGTGCCAGCAGCCATGAACAGGGGACCTATGGCTACACCTTC. Translation gives CASSHEQGTYGYTF.

This chain uses TRBV5-4 with TRBJ2-7, with D maybe TRBD1 (5 bases). V was cut by 1 base and J by 2 bases, with 13 bases left in between. CDR1 SGHNT and CDR2 YYREEE come from the germline V gene (reference sequence). The CDR3 length is 15 residues. CDR3 sequence reads: CASSLLTGAAYEQYF. Written as DNA, the CDR3 is TGTGCCAGCAGCTTGCTAACAGGCGCCGCCTACGAGCAGTACTTC.

This chain connects TRBV4-3 to TRBJ1-2, with D perhaps TRBD1 (5 bases). Trimming removed 5 bases from V and 2 bases from J, with 12 bases in between. CDR3 length: 14 residues. Germline V gives CDR1 LGHNA, CDR2 YSLEER. Written as DNA, the CDR3 is TGCGCCAGCAGCAGGGGTACCGCAAACTATGGCTACACCTTC. Translated, it gives CASSRGTANYGYTF.

The rearrangement uses TRBV11-1 and TRBJ2-1, with 13 bases identical to TRBD2. The ends lost 1 base at V and 5 bases at J; junction bases unmatched: 5. Looked up from germline, CDR1 is SGHAT and CDR2 is FQDESV (reference sequence). This CDR3 has 17 amino acids. The DNA for the CDR3 is TGTGCCAGCAGCTTAGAACCCGGGACTAGCGGGAACAATGAGCAGTTCTTC. Amino acids: CASSLEPGTSGNNEQFF.

The rearrangement uses TRBV5-1 and TRBJ1-2, with D possibly matching TRBD1 (6 bases). V lost 4 bases and J lost 4, with 17 bases in between. Germline CDR1 reads SGHRS; CDR2 reads YFSETQ. The CDR3 runs 15 residues. The CDR3 sequence: CASSTSSGTTYGYTF. The CDR3 region has the DNA TGCGCCAGCAGCACTTCTTCCGGGACAACCTATGGCTACACCTTC.

V and J are TRBV7-8 and TRBJ2-7; a possible D gene is TRBD1 (6 bases). V shed 5 bases and J shed 4 bases, with 9 bases lying between them. CDR3 size: 12 residues. The germline V gene has CDR1 SGHVS and CDR2 FQNEAQ. The CDR3 sequence: CASSQGPYEQYF. The CDR3, as DNA: TGTGCCAGCAGCCAGGGGCCGTACGAGCAGTACTTC.

V gene TRBV27 combines with J gene TRBJ2-7; 8 bases are shared with TRBD1. The CDR3 loop spans 14 amino acids. CDR1 and CDR2 from the germline V gene are MNHEY and SMNVEV (reference sequence). Trimming took 6 bases from V and 0 from J; bases not matched to a gene: 4. The CDR3 region has the DNA TGTGCCAGCAGGGGGACAGGTAGCTCCTACGAGCAGTACTTC. Translated: CASRGTGSSYEQYF.

The chain links TRBV19 to TRBJ2-1; no reliable D call. V was trimmed by 2 bases and J by 3 bases, leaving 14 bases between them. The germline CDR1 and CDR2 sequences are LNHDA and SQIVND (reference sequence). The CDR3 has 16 amino acids. DNA of the CDR3: TGTGCCAGTAGTATAAATGGGAACAGTTTCTACAATGAGCAGTTCTTC. Translated: CASSINGNSFYNEQFF.

The chain combines TRBV7-2 with TRBJ2-7, with 7 bases matching TRBD2. The CDR3 extends over 14 amino acids. The V gene's germline CDR1 is SGHTA and CDR2 FQGNSA. V was clipped by 5 bases and J by 2 bases; unmatched bases: 6. CDR3 in amino acids: CASSETSFAYEQYF. In DNA form, the CDR3 reads TGTGCCAGCAGCGAGACTAGCTTCGCCTACGAGCAGTACTTC.

The chain carries TRBV15 and TRBJ2-7, with 11 bases that match TRBD2. Unmatched junction bases numbered 2, after V lost 5 bases and J lost 2 bases. The CDR3 contains 14 residues. Germline CDR1 and CDR2: LNHNV and YYDKDF (reference sequence). CDR3 loop: CATSAGLAAYEQYF. Here the CDR3 DNA reads TGTGCCACCAGCGCGGGACTAGCGGCCTACGAGCAGTACTTC.

V gene TRBV19 combines with J gene TRBJ1-3; 9 bases are shared with TRBD1. CDR3 size: 14 residues. V trimming: 7 bases; J trimming: 6 bases; junction bases outside the gene matches: 7. The germline CDR1 and CDR2 sequences are LNHDA and SQIVND (reference sequence). CDR3 coding DNA: TGTGCCAGTACCCCTTCACAGGGGGCAAACACCATATATTTT. It codes for CASTPSQGANTIYF.